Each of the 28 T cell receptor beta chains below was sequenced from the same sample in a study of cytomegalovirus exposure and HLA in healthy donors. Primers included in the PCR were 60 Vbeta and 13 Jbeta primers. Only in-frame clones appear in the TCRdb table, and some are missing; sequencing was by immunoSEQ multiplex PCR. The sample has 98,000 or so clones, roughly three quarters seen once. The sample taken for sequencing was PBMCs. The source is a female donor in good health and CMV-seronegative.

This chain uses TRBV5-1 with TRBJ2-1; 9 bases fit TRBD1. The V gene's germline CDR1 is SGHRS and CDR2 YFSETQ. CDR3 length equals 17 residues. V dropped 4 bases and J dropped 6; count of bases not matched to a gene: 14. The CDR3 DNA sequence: TGCGCCAGCAGCCCCGGACAGGGGAGCAGCTGGGGCAATGAGCAGTTCTTC. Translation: CASSPGQGSSWGNEQFF.

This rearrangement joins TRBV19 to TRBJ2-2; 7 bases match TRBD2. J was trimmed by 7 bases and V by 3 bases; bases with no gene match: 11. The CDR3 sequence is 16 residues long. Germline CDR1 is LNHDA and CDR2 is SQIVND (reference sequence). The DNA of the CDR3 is TGTGCCAGTAGTATGCCCCTGCGGGAGAGCGGCGGGGAGCTGTTTTTT. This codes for CASSMPLRESGGELFF.

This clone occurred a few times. DNA of the CDR3: TGTGCCAGTAGTCCTGCTGGCCAGACAGGGGGCGGTGGCTACACCTTC. Encoded protein: CASSPAGQTGGGGYTF. The chain recombines TRBV19 with TRBJ1-2; 10 bases agree with TRBD1. This CDR3 spans 16 amino acids. Germline V gene lookup returns CDR1 LNHDA and CDR2 SQIVND (reference sequence). The V and J ends lost 5 bases and 7 bases, in that order; junction bases with no gene match: 13.

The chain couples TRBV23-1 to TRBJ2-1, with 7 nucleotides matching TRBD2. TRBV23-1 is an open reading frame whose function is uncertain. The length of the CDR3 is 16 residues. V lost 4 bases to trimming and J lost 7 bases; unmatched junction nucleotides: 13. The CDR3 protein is CASSRGWGRGDNEQFF. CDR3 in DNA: TGCGCCAGCAGTCGTGGATGGGGGAGGGGCGATAATGAGCAGTTCTTC.

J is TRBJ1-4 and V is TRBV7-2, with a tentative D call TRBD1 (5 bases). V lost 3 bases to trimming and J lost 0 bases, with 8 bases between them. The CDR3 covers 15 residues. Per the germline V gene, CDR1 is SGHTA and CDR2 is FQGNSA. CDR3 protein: CASSFWGPTNEKLFF. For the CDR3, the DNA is TGTGCCAGCAGCTTCTGGGGCCCAACTAATGAAAAACTGTTTTTT.

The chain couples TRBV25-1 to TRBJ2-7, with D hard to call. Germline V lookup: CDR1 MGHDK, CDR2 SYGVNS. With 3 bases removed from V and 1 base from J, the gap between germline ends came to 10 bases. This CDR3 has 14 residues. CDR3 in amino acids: CASSEFLNSYEQYF. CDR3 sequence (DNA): TGTGCCAGCAGTGAGTTCCTAAATTCCTACGAGCAGTACTTC.

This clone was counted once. The CDR3 protein is CATSRGGEETQYF. CDR3 nucleotides: TGTGCCACCAGCAGAGGGGGGGAAGAGACCCAGTACTTC. This chain links TRBV15 with TRBJ2-5; possible D gene TRBD2, 6 bases. Per germline, CDR1 LNHNV and CDR2 YYDKDF (reference sequence). Trimming shortened V by 1 base and J by 3 bases, and 6 bases separated the two germline ends. CDR3 length: 13 residues.

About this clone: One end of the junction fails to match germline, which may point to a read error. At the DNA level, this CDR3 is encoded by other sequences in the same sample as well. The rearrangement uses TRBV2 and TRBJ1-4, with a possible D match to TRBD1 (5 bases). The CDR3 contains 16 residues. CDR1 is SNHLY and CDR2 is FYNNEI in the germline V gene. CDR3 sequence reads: CASSERGRATNEKLFF. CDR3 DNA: TGTGCCAGCAGTGAGCGGGGCAGAGCAACTAATGAAAAGCTGTTTTTT.

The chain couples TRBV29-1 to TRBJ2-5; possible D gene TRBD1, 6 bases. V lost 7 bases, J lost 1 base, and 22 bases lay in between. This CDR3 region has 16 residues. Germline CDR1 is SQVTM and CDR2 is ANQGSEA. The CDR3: CSAVPPGHLSQETQYF. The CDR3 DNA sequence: TGCAGCGCCGTACCTCCGGGACACTTATCCCAAGAGACCCAGTACTTC.

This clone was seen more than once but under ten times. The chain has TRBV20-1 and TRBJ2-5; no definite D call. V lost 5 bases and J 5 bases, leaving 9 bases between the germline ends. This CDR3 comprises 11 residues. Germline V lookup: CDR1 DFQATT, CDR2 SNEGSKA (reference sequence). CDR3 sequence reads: CSAPVFETQYF. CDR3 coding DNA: TGCAGTGCTCCCGTTTTTGAGACCCAGTACTTC.

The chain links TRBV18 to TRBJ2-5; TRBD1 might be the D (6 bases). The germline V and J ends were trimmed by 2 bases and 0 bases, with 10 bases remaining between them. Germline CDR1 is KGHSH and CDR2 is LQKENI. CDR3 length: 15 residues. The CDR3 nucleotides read TGTGCCAGCTCACCATGGCAGGGGAACCAAGAGACCCAGTACTTC. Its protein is CASSPWQGNQETQYF.

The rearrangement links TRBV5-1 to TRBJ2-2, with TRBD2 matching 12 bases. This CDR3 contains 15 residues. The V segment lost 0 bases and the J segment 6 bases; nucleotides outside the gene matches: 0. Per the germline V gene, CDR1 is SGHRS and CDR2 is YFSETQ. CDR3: CASSLASGGAGELFF. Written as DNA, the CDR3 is TGCGCCAGCAGCTTGGCTAGCGGGGGGGCCGGGGAGCTGTTTTTT.

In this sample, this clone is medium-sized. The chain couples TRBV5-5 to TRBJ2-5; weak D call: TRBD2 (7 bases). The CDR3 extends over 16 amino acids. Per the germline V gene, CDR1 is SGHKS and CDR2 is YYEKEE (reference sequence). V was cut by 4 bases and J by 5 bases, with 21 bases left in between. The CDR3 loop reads CASSLSTGGLMETQYF. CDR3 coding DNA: TGTGCCAGCAGCCTTTCTACCGGGGGGCTTATGGAGACCCAGTACTTC.

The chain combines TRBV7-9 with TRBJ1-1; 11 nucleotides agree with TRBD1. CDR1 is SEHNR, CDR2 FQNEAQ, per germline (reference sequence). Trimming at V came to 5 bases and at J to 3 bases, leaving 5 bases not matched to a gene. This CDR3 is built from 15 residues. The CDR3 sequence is CASSRGQGAHTEAFF. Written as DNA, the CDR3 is TGTGCCAGCAGCCGTGGACAGGGGGCGCACACTGAAGCTTTCTTT.

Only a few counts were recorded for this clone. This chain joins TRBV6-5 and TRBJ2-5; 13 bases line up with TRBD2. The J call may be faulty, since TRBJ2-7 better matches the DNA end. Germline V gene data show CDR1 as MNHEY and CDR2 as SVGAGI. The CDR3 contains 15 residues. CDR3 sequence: CASSLRTSGRYEQYF. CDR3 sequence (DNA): TGTGCCAGCAGCCTGAGGACTAGCGGGAGATACGAGCAGTACTTC.

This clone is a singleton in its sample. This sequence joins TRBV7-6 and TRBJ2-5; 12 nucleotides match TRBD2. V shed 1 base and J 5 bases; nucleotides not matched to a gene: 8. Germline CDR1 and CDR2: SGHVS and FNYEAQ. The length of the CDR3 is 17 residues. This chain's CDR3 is CASSLVRLAGGQETQYF. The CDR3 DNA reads TGTGCCAGCAGCTTAGTAAGGCTAGCGGGGGGGCAGGAGACCCAGTACTTC.

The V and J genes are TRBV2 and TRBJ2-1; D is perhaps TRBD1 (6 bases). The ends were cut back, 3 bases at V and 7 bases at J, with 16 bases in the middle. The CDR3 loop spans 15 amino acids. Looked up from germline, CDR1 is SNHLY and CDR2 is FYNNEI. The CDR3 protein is CASSESGAIGNEQFF. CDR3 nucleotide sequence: TGTGCCAGCAGTGAGTCAGGGGCCATCGGGAATGAGCAGTTCTTC.

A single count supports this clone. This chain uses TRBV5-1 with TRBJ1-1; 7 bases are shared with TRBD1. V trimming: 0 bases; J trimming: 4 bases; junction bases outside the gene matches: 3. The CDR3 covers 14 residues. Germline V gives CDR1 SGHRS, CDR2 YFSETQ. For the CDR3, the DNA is TGCGCCAGCAGCTTGGGACAGGGTGTCACTGAAGCTTTCTTT. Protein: CASSLGQGVTEAFF.

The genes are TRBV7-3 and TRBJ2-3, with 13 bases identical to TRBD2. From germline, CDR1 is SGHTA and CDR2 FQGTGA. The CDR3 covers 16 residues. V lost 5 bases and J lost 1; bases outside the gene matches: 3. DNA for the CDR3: TGTGCCAGCAGCCTTGGGACTAGCGGGGGCACAGATACGCAGTATTTT. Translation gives CASSLGTSGGTDTQYF.

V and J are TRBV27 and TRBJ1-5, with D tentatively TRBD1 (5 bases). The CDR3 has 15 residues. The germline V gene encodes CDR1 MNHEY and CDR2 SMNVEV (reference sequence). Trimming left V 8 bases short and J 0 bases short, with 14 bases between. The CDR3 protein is CASAWDFGSNQPQHF. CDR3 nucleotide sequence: TGTGCCAGCGCCTGGGACTTTGGTAGCAATCAGCCCCAGCATTTT.

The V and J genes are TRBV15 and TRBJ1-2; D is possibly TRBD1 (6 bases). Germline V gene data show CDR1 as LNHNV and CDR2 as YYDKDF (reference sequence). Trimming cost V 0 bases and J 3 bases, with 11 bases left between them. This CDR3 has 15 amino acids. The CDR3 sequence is CATSRDSGAYYGYTF. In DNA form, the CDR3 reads TGTGCCACCAGCAGAGATTCAGGGGCTTACTATGGCTACACCTTC.

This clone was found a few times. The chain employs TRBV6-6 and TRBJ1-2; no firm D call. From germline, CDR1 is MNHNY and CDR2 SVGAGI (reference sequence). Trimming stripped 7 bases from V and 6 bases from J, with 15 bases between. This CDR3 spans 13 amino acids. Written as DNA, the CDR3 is TGTGCCAGCACCGTACGAGGTTCTGATGGCTACACCTTC. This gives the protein CASTVRGSDGYTF.

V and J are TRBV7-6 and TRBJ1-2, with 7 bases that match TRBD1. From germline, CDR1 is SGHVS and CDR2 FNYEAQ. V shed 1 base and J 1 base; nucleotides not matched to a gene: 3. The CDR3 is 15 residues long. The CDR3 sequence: CASSLEAGGNYGYTF. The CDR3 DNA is TGTGCCAGCAGCTTAGAGGCAGGGGGTAACTATGGCTACACCTTC.

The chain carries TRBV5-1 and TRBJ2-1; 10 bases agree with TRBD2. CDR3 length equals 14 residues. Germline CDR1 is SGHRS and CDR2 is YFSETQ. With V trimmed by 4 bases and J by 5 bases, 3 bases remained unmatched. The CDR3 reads CASSPGLADNEQFF. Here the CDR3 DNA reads TGCGCCAGCAGCCCTGGACTAGCGGACAATGAGCAGTTCTTC.

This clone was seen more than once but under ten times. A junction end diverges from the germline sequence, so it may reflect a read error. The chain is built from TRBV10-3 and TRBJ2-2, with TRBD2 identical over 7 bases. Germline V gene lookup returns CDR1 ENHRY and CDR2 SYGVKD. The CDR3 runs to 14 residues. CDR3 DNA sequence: TGTGCCAGCAGTCCTAGCGGAGAGACCGGGGAGCTGTTTTTT. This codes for CASSPSGETGELFF.

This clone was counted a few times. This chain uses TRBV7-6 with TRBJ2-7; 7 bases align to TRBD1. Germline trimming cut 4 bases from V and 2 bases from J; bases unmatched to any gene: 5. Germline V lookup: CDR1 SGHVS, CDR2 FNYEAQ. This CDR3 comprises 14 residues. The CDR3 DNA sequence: TGTGCCAGCAGCTCTCGACAGGGAACCTACGAGCAGTACTTC. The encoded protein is CASSSRQGTYEQYF.

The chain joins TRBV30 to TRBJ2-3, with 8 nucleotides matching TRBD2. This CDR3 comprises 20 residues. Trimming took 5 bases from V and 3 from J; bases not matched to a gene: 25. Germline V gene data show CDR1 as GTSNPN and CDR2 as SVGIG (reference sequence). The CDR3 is CAWGRPRRGVAGLGTDTQYF. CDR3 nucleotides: TGTGCCTGGGGCCGACCCAGACGGGGGGTAGCGGGATTGGGGACAGATACGCAGTATTTT.

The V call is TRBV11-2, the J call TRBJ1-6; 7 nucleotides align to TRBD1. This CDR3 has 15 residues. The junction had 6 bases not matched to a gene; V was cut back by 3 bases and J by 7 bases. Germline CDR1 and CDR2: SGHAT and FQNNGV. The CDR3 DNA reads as TGTGCCAGCAGCTTCAGCGACAGGGTGAATTCACCCCTCCACTTT. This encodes CASSFSDRVNSPLHF.